Below, one T cell receptor (beta chain) is given with its context. Antigen: not known. This sample stems from a study of shared clonotypes between healthy human individuals. Study as a whole: Contributing individuals were a couple of females and three males aged 18 to 49. CD4 naive and memory got three plates each, CD8 naive two, CD8 memory one.

Overall study findings and caveats: Tissues were not sampled, only blood, and their repertoires likely differ. Four donors had about 5% of their naive CD4 clonotypes in common.

The CDR3 totals 16 residues. Per the germline V gene, CDR1 is KGHSH and CDR2 is LQKENI. The V end was cut by 6 bases, the J end by 2 bases, with 19 bases between. Naive CD8 populations comprised CD45RO-negative cells positively selected for CCR7, excluding terminally differentiated effector memory CD45RA+ cells. Clones were read by immunoSEQ multiplex PCR, and TCRdb kept only the in-frame ones, dropping some. The table shows 550,000 to 750,000 clones, with 92% occurring only once. The sequence came from a man in his thirties or forties in good health. The specimen sequenced was naive CD8+ T cells sorted from blood. This rearrangement joins TRBV18 to TRBJ1-2; a weak D match, TRBD1 (5 bases). This chain's CDR3 is CASSPVGAATNYGYTF. The CDR3 DNA reads TGTGCCAGCTCCCCCGTTGGGGCAGCAACCAACTATGGCTACACCTTC.